The 27 T cell receptor beta chains reported below all come from one sample, sequenced in a study of blood T cell repertoires in COVID-19. The method was immunoSEQ multiplex PCR; TCRdb's version includes in-frame clones alone and lacks a portion of them. This table holds about 120,000 clones, approximately 91% found once. The sample comprised peripheral blood. These receptors all stem from an elderly woman with acute or convalescent COVID-19.

V and J are TRBV6-1 and TRBJ1-5; a possible D gene is TRBD1 (5 bases). The CDR3 has 14 amino acids. V dropped 5 bases and J dropped 5 bases, with 13 bases sitting between them. From germline, CDR1 is MNHNS and CDR2 SASEGT. CDR3 loop: CASSSPTGYQPQHF. CDR3 DNA: TGTGCCAGCAGTTCCCCAACAGGCTATCAGCCCCAGCATTTT.

The chain recombines TRBV14 with TRBJ2-7, with TRBD2 identical over 7 bases. V was clipped by 7 bases and J by 2 bases; unmatched bases: 8. Per the germline V gene, CDR1 is SGHDN and CDR2 is FVKESK. CDR3 length: 14 residues. CDR3 protein: CASTPAGLTYEQYF. In DNA form, the CDR3 reads TGTGCCAGCACCCCAGCGGGATTAACCTACGAGCAGTACTTC. Combining the CDR3 with reference TRBV14 and TRBJ2-7 gives the whole variable domain EAGVTQFPSHSVIEKGQTVTLRCDPISGHDNLYWYRRVMGKEIKFLLHFVKESKQDESGMPNNRFLAERTGGTYSTLKVQPAELEDSGVYFCASTPAGLTYEQYFGPGTRLTVT.

The gene calls are TRBV19 and TRBJ1-5; 9 nucleotides align to TRBD1. Germline V gene lookup returns CDR1 LNHDA and CDR2 SQIVND (reference sequence). The CDR3 spans 18 residues. V trimming: 5 bases; J trimming: 0 bases; junction bases outside the gene matches: 11. This CDR3 is CASSSRGTGLYSNQPQHF. CDR3 nucleotides: TGTGCCAGTAGTTCAAGAGGGACAGGGCTTTATAGCAATCAGCCCCAGCATTTT.

On this clone: The identical CDR3 is also encoded by other nucleotide sequences in the sample. V gene TRBV5-1 combines with J gene TRBJ1-5; TRBD1 is a possible D gene (5 bases). The CDR3 runs 14 residues. The V gene's germline CDR1 is SGHRS and CDR2 YFSETQ. Trimming pared 0 bases from V and 6 bases from J, leaving 10 bases between. The CDR3 sequence is CASSLAGVGQPQHF. CDR3 bases: TGCGCCAGCAGCTTGGCGGGGGTGGGTCAGCCCCAGCATTTT.

This chain uses TRBV5-5 with TRBJ1-3, with TRBD1 identical over 8 bases. V gave up 2 bases and J gave up 0 bases; unmatched junction bases: 4. The CDR3 length is 16 residues. Per the germline V gene, CDR1 is SGHKS and CDR2 is YYEKEE (reference sequence). The CDR3 reads CASSFIGQGSGNTIYF. In DNA, the CDR3 is TGTGCCAGCAGCTTTATCGGACAGGGCTCTGGAAACACCATATATTTT.

This rearrangement joins TRBV4-1 to TRBJ2-7; 7 nucleotides agree with TRBD1. CDR1 and CDR2 (germline): MGHRA, YSYEKL. CDR3 length: 14 residues. J gave up 1 base and V 3 bases, and 3 bases lay outside the gene matches. This CDR3 reads CASSQPTGSYEQYF. The CDR3 region has the DNA TGCGCCAGCAGCCAGCCGACAGGGTCCTACGAGCAGTACTTC.

The gene calls are TRBV5-1 and TRBJ2-3, with 14 bases aligning to TRBD2. J was trimmed by 4 bases and V by 3 bases; bases with no gene match: 10. Germline V gene sequence: CDR1 SGHRS, CDR2 YFSETQ. This CDR3 contains 18 residues. The CDR3 bases are TGCGCCAGCAGCTCCGGGACTAGCGGGAGAGGAGGGCCAGATACGCAGTATTTT. As protein: CASSSGTSGRGGPDTQYF.

The chain is built from TRBV19 and TRBJ2-2; a weak D match, TRBD1 (5 bases). Trimming left V 5 bases short and J 2 bases short, with 9 bases between. Germline V lookup: CDR1 LNHDA, CDR2 SQIVND (reference sequence). The CDR3 spans 14 residues. The CDR3 nucleotides read TGTGCCAGTAGTCGACAGCTTAACACCGGGGAGCTGTTTTTT. Protein: CASSRQLNTGELFF.

The chain combines TRBV5-1 with TRBJ1-3; D possibly corresponds to TRBD1 (5 bases). Germline V gene data show CDR1 as SGHRS and CDR2 as YFSETQ. The CDR3 runs 14 residues. The germline V and J ends were trimmed by 4 bases and 2 bases, with 10 bases remaining between them. The CDR3 sequence: CASSPRGPGNTIYF. CDR3 DNA sequence: TGCGCCAGCAGCCCGCGGGGCCCTGGAAACACCATATATTTT.

The chain links TRBV6-6 to TRBJ1-2, with TRBD1 matching over 7 bases. Germline lookup yields CDR1 MNHNY and CDR2 SVGAGI (reference sequence). This CDR3 is built from 13 residues. V was pared by 6 bases and J by 6 bases, with 7 bases of the junction left unmatched. The CDR3 DNA follows: TGTGCCAGCAGCTTAGGGACAGCTCATGGCTACACCTTC. This gives the protein CASSLGTAHGYTF.

The rearrangement links TRBV7-3 to TRBJ2-7, with TRBD2 matching over 8 bases. Germline loops: CDR1 SGHTA, CDR2 FQGTGA. Unmatched junction bases numbered 0, after V lost 0 bases and J lost 5 bases. CDR3 length: 13 amino acids. CDR3 region: CASSLTTSDEQYF. As DNA, the CDR3 is TGTGCCAGCAGCTTAACGACTAGCGACGAGCAGTACTTC.

The V gene is TRBV10-1, the J gene TRBJ2-1, with D hard to call. The CDR3 totals 14 residues. V was pared by 8 bases and J by 4 bases, with 15 bases between. CDR1 WNHNN and CDR2 SYGVQD come from the germline V gene (reference sequence). The CDR3 loop is CASRLAELYNEQFF. The CDR3 DNA is TGCGCCAGCCGGTTGGCGGAGTTGTACAATGAGCAGTTCTTC.

The V and J genes are TRBV4-1 and TRBJ1-2; TRBD1 matches at 9 bases. The CDR3 runs to 15 residues. Germline V CDR1 and CDR2: MGHRA, YSYEKL. V shed 4 bases and J 6 bases; nucleotides not matched to a gene: 9. The CDR3 is CASSLETGTGNGYTF. The CDR3 DNA reads as TGCGCCAGCAGCCTAGAGACCGGGACAGGGAATGGCTACACCTTC.

This chain joins TRBV28 and TRBJ2-5; D perhaps matches TRBD1 (8 bases). Germline V gene sequence: CDR1 MDHEN, CDR2 SYDVKM. V lost 5 bases, J lost 2 bases, and 18 bases lay in between. The CDR3 covers 16 residues. The CDR3 loop reads CASSPHRGGQQETQYF. The CDR3 bases are TGTGCCAGCAGTCCGCACAGGGGGGGACAGCAAGAGACCCAGTACTTC.

The V call is TRBV11-2, the J call TRBJ1-1; D gene unclear. Looked up from germline, CDR1 is SGHAT and CDR2 is FQNNGV. V was trimmed by 4 bases and J by 0 bases, leaving 15 bases between them. The CDR3 is 16 residues long. The CDR3: CASSSTTHQMNTEAFF. In nucleotides, the CDR3 is TGTGCCAGCAGCTCCACGACACATCAAATGAACACTGAAGCTTTCTTT. The entire variable domain, with the rest obtained from reference TRBV11-2 and TRBJ1-1, is as follows: EAGVAQSPRYKIIEKRQSVAFWCNPISGHATLYWYQQILGQGPKLLIQFQNNGVVDDSQLPKDRFSAERLKGVDSTLKIQPAKLEDSAVYLCASSSTTHQMNTEAFFGQGTRLTVV.

The rearrangement links TRBV2 to TRBJ1-1; D might be TRBD1 (5 bases). Deletions cut 6 bases from V and 1 base from J, with 9 bases between. CDR1 is SNHLY and CDR2 is FYNNEI in the germline V gene. The CDR3 is made up of 13 amino acids. As DNA, the CDR3 is TGTGCCAGCAGGCCCACAGGGAACACTGAAGCTTTCTTT. Its translation is CASRPTGNTEAFF.

This clone has more than one count but fewer than ten. The chain joins TRBV5-1 to TRBJ2-6; 10 positions match TRBD1. CDR1 and CDR2 (germline): SGHRS, YFSETQ. Germline trimming cut 4 bases from V and 0 bases from J; bases unmatched to any gene: 7. This CDR3 has 18 residues. The CDR3, as DNA: TGCGCCAGCAGCCTGGGACAGGGGCCTATCTCTGGGGCCAACGTCCTGACTTTC. It encodes CASSLGQGPISGANVLTF.

The chain combines TRBV7-3 with TRBJ1-1; D is unresolved. CDR1 is SGHTA and CDR2 is FQGTGA in the germline V gene. Trimming shortened V by 4 bases and J by 4 bases, and 10 bases separated the two germline ends. The CDR3 totals 13 residues. The chain's CDR3 is CASSSSRVTEAFF. CDR3 bases: TGTGCCAGCAGCTCCTCGCGTGTCACTGAAGCTTTCTTT.

This clone was counted a single time. This chain links TRBV6-2 or TRBV6-3 with TRBJ1-2; 7 bases line up with TRBD1. This CDR3 region has 13 residues. With 6 bases clipped from V and 2 bases from J, the junction kept 3 bases outside the gene matches. Germline-derived CDR1 and CDR2 are MNHEY and SVGEGT. CDR3 coding DNA: TGTGCCAGCAGCCTGACAGGGAACTATGGCTACACCTTC. Translation gives CASSLTGNYGYTF.

The chain recombines TRBV10-1 with TRBJ1-1; D unclear. There are 17 residues in the CDR3. CDR1 and CDR2 (germline): WNHNN, SYGVQD (reference sequence). V was shortened by 6 bases and J by 4 bases, with 24 bases between the two germline ends. The CDR3 bases are TGCGCCAGCAGATTGCTCGGGAGGGCTTGGCGGTGCACTGAAGCTTTCTTT. Translated: CASRLLGRAWRCTEAFF.

In its sample, this clone was seen once. This rearrangement joins TRBV11-3 to TRBJ2-1, with 7 positions matching TRBD1. Germline V lookup: CDR1 SGHNT, CDR2 YENEEA. The CDR3 runs to 15 residues. V dropped 1 base and J dropped 7; count of bases not matched to a gene: 7. The DNA for the CDR3 is TGTGCCAGCAGCTTAGTTGCGACAGGGAGAAATGAGCAGTTCTTC. It encodes CASSLVATGRNEQFF.

Here the CDR3 reads CASRSNADQPQHF. CDR3 sequence (DNA): TGCGCCAGCAGATCTAACGCGGATCAGCCCCAGCATTTT. The J gene is TRBJ1-5, the V gene TRBV5-1; D not certain. This CDR3 is built from 13 residues. Germline CDR1 reads SGHRS; CDR2 reads YFSETQ. Trimming stripped 5 bases from V and 5 bases from J, with 11 bases between.

The chain links TRBV7-2 to TRBJ1-4; D is perhaps TRBD1 (6 bases). From germline, CDR1 is SGHTA and CDR2 FQGNSA. CDR3 size: 14 residues. Trimming pared 6 bases from V and 10 bases from J, leaving 18 bases between. In DNA, the CDR3 is TGTGCCAGCAGGGAGGCGGGGGCGATAGGAAAACTGTTTTTT. Its translation is CASREAGAIGKLFF.

This chain joins TRBV29-1 and TRBJ1-2; TRBD1 matches at 8 bases. The CDR3 extends over 13 amino acids. Germline loops: CDR1 SQVTM, CDR2 ANQGSEA. The V gene end was trimmed by 4 bases and the J gene end by 2 bases; junction bases not matched to a gene: 3. The CDR3 coding sequence is TGCAGCGTTGTGCGGACAGGGAACTATGGCTACACCTTC. It yields the protein CSVVRTGNYGYTF.

The rearrangement links TRBV2 to TRBJ1-6; D perhaps matches TRBD1 (5 bases). V gave up 4 bases and J gave up 11 bases, with 12 bases separating them. The CDR3 contains 13 residues. The germline V gene has CDR1 SNHLY and CDR2 FYNNEI. CDR3 sequence reads: CASSGGPWAPLHF. DNA of the CDR3: TGTGCCAGCAGTGGGGGCCCATGGGCACCCCTCCACTTT.

V usage is TRBV6-5 and J usage is TRBJ2-1, with 10 bases identical to TRBD2. Germline CDR1 and CDR2: MNHEY and SVGAGI. V was clipped by 8 bases and J by 9 bases; unmatched bases: 13. CDR3 size: 15 residues. CDR3 sequence: CASVHGAGGPGEQFF. CDR3 nucleotides: TGTGCCAGCGTTCACGGAGCGGGGGGGCCGGGTGAGCAGTTCTTC.

The rearrangement links TRBV27 to TRBJ1-4, with D possibly TRBD1 on 6 matching bases. CDR3 length: 17 amino acids. Germline values: CDR1 MNHEY, CDR2 SMNVEV (reference sequence). Trimming removed 0 bases from V and 14 bases from J, with 25 bases in between. CDR3 coding DNA: TGTGCCAGCAGTTTATCGAGCCTACCCGGGACATCGTCGGTCCTGTTTTTT. It is translated as CASSLSSLPGTSSVLFF.